This record concerns one TCR beta chain sequence. Those who donated were healthy HIV-negative adults, with no recent acute infections or vaccinations reported. Germline V lookup: CDR1 SNHLY, CDR2 FYNNEI. The V end was cut by 8 bases, the J end by 2 bases, with 8 bases between. The CDR3 contains 12 residues. Only in-frame clones appear in the TCRdb table, and some are missing; sequencing was by immunoSEQ multiplex PCR. The table includes 950,000 to 1,200,000 clones, around three quarters detected once. This sample stems from a study of shared clonotypes between healthy human individuals. On the study more broadly: Each donor contributed plates that comprised three CD4 naive, three CD4 memory, two CD8 naive and one CD8 memory.

The sequence came from a man aged 18 to 35 in good health. Some clones in this sample may be carry-over from other donors' samples. This chain connects TRBV2 to TRBJ2-3, with D hard to call. The sequenced sample consisted of memory CD4+ T cells from PBMCs. Specified subset: CD45RA-negative fraction. The CDR3 DNA reads TGTGCCAGCTCCAGTTACACAGATACGCAGTATTTT. Protein: CASSSYTDTQYF.